Following are 27 T cell receptor beta chains from one sample sequenced in a study of CDR3 diversity in severe acne. TCRdb called the PCR reads again in MiXCR, with one record for every CDR3 protein. The table lists over 85,000 distinct CDR3 sequences, 51% of them singletons. Sequencing was done on a sample of blood. The source of these receptors is a male donor with acne.

The chain links TRBV12-3 or TRBV12-4 to TRBJ1-1, with TRBD1 matching over 8 bases. The CDR3 length is 15 residues. Trimming at V came to 5 bases and at J to 6 bases, leaving 11 bases not matched to a gene. The CDR3 region is CASSTRQGTNAEAFF. CDR3 coding DNA: TGTGCCAGCAGTACTCGACAGGGGACAAACGCTGAAGCTTTCTTT.

The CDR3 reads CASSPQLVANTIYF. Here the CDR3 DNA reads TGTGCCAGCAGCCCTCAGTTAGTCGCGAACACCATATATTTT. This chain connects TRBV28 to TRBJ1-3; D is ambiguous. Between the trimmed V and J ends, which lost 6 bases and 7 bases, there was a span of 16 bases. The CDR3 runs 14 residues. Germline loops: CDR1 MDHEN, CDR2 SYDVKM.

Points on this clonotype: A read error is possible here, since a much larger clone lies one base away. V and J are TRBV12-3 or TRBV12-4 and TRBJ2-5; TRBD1 matches 8 bases. The CDR3 has 14 amino acids. CDR3 loop: CASSNDRGQESQYF. As DNA, the CDR3 is TGTGCCAGCAGCAATGACAGGGGCCAAGAGTCCCAGTACTTC.

The CDR3 reads CASRKTGSYEQYF. The DNA for the CDR3 is TGTGCCAGCAGGAAAACAGGCTCCTACGAGCAGTACTTC. J is TRBJ2-7 and V is TRBV7-3; tentatively, D is TRBD1 (5 bases). CDR1 is SGHTA, CDR2 FQGTGA, per germline. This CDR3 has 13 amino acids. Trimming took 6 bases from V and 0 from J, leaving 9 bases between them. Full variable domain (outside the CDR3, taken from reference TRBV7-3 and TRBJ2-7): GAGVSQTPSNKVTEKGKYVELRCDPISGHTALYWYRQSLGQGPEFLIYFQGTGAADDSGLPNDRFFAVRPEGSVSTLKIQRTERGDSAVYLCASRKTGSYEQYFGPGTRLTVT.

The chain joins TRBV2 to TRBJ1-1; no clear D. CDR3 length: 12 residues. Germline V lookup: CDR1 SNHLY, CDR2 FYNNEI. V was cut by 6 bases and J by 9 bases, with 14 bases left in between. The CDR3 DNA reads as TGTGCCAGCAGCGGCGCGGAGGGAAAAGCTTTCTTT. Protein sequence: CASSGAEGKAFF.

This clonotype has a count of ten or more. V is TRBV5-1 and J is TRBJ1-4; 7 bases map to TRBD1. Germline CDR1 and CDR2: SGHRS and YFSETQ. The CDR3 loop spans 16 amino acids. V shed 4 bases and J 5 bases; nucleotides not matched to a gene: 11. CDR3 DNA: TGCGCCAGCAGCGATTCACCGGGACAGCCGAATGAAAAACTGTTTTTT. Translating it yields CASSDSPGQPNEKLFF.

Regarding this clonotype: The junction shows a germline mismatch at one end, possibly a read error. This chain connects TRBV24-1 to TRBJ2-2; unclear D gene. Germline values: CDR1 KGHDR, CDR2 SFDVKD. This CDR3 region has 14 residues. The CDR3 is CASSYGRNTGELFF. In DNA, the CDR3 is TGTGCCAGCAGTTATGGCAGGAACACCGGGGAGCTGTTTTTT.

The rearrangement joins TRBV10-2 to TRBJ2-2; D is undetermined. Germline CDR1 reads WSHSY; CDR2 reads SAAADI. V was clipped by 4 bases and J by 3 bases, with 15 bases between them. This CDR3 spans 16 amino acids. The CDR3, as DNA: TGCGCCAGCAGTGGTTCTCGCCAGCTCGACACCGGGGAGCTGTTTTTT. It codes for CASSGSRQLDTGELFF.

V usage is TRBV7-3 and J usage is TRBJ1-1, with D uncertain. The CDR3 contains 13 residues. V was shortened by 4 bases and J by 5 bases, with 11 bases between the two germline ends. Per germline, CDR1 SGHTA and CDR2 FQGTGA. DNA for the CDR3: TGTGCCAGCAGCTACGTACCGGGGACTGAAGCTTTCTTT. This sequence encodes CASSYVPGTEAFF.

This chain connects TRBV2 to TRBJ1-2; D is ambiguous. Per germline, CDR1 SNHLY and CDR2 FYNNEI. The V end lost 5 bases, the J end lost 3 bases, and 7 bases lay between the germline ends. The CDR3 extends over 12 amino acids. The DNA of the CDR3 is TGTGCCAGCAGTCACCGATACTATGGCTACACCTTC. Translated: CASSHRYYGYTF.

The chain combines TRBV20-1 with TRBJ2-2; 9 bases map to TRBD2. J was trimmed by 7 bases and V by 3 bases; bases with no gene match: 6. Germline CDR1 is DFQATT and CDR2 is SNEGSKA (reference sequence). The CDR3 extends over 14 amino acids. In nucleotides, the CDR3 is TGCAGTGCTAGCTTAGCGGGAGCGGGCGGGGAGCTGTTTTTT. Residues: CSASLAGAGGELFF.

The chain combines TRBV20-1 with TRBJ1-5; D may be TRBD1 (5 bases). Trimming took 6 bases from V and 1 from J, leaving 16 bases between them. Germline V gene data show CDR1 as DFQATT and CDR2 as SNEGSKA (reference sequence). There are 15 residues in the CDR3. CDR3 region: CSAQMGESSNQPQHF. CDR3 DNA sequence: TGCAGTGCCCAAATGGGGGAGTCAAGCAATCAGCCCCAGCATTTT.

This chain connects TRBV29-1 to TRBJ2-7, with TRBD1 matching over 7 bases. The CDR3 covers 12 residues. V trimming: 3 bases; J trimming: 7 bases; junction bases outside the gene matches: 6. Germline V gives CDR1 SQVTM, CDR2 ANQGSEA. The CDR3 spells CSVEDRSGEQYF. In DNA, the CDR3 is TGCAGCGTTGAGGACAGGTCAGGAGAGCAGTACTTC.

This clonotype appeared a few times. The chain recombines TRBV18 with TRBJ1-3; D is ambiguous. Trimming pared 3 bases from V and 0 bases from J, leaving 9 bases between. Looked up from germline, CDR1 is KGHSH and CDR2 is LQKENI. CDR3 size: 15 residues. CDR3 protein: CASSPPITSGNTIYF. The CDR3 region has the DNA TGTGCCAGCTCACCCCCAATTACCTCTGGAAACACCATATATTTT.

This clonotype was detected ten times or more. V and J are TRBV11-3 and TRBJ2-1, with TRBD1 as a possible D gene (6 bases). This CDR3 region has 12 residues. Germline CDR1 is SGHNT and CDR2 is YENEEA. The germline V and J ends were trimmed by 1 base and 13 bases, with 11 bases remaining between them. CDR3 sequence reads: CASSLGRGFQFF. In DNA, the CDR3 is TGTGCCAGCAGCTTAGGAAGGGGGTTCCAGTTCTTC.

The chain uses TRBV15 and TRBJ2-7; D may match TRBD1 or TRBD2 (5 bases each). Trimming took off 5 bases at V and 2 bases at J, with 16 bases between the two ends. Germline V gene sequence: CDR1 LNHNV, CDR2 YYDKDF (reference sequence). The CDR3 is made up of 15 amino acids. As DNA, the CDR3 is TGTGCCACCAGCGGATCCGGGACCCGGGCCTACGAGCAGTACTTC. Its translation is CATSGSGTRAYEQYF. Filled out from reference TRBV15 and TRBJ2-7, the complete variable domain reads DAMVIQNPRYQVTQFGKPVTLSCSQTLNHNVMYWYQQKSSQAPKLLFHYYDKDFNNEADTPDNFQSRRPNTSFCFLDIRSPGLGDTAMYLCATSGSGTRAYEQYFGPGTRLTVT.

This clonotype was detected only once. This chain joins TRBV7-9 and TRBJ2-7; TRBD1 aligns across 7 bases. Trimming cost V 1 base and J 7 bases; bases outside gene matches: 10. CDR3 size: 15 residues. The germline CDR1 and CDR2 sequences are SEHNR and FQNEAQ (reference sequence). In DNA form, the CDR3 reads TGTGCCAGCAGCTTAGGACAGGGTCTAGTCTATGAGCAGTACTTC. Encoded protein: CASSLGQGLVYEQYF. Combining the CDR3 with reference TRBV7-9 and TRBJ2-7 gives the whole variable domain DTGVSQNPRHKITKRGQNVTFRCDPISEHNRLYWYRQTLGQGPEFLTYFQNEAQLEKSRLLSDRFSAERPKGSFSTLEIQRTEQGDSAMYLCASSLGQGLVYEQYFGPGTRLTVT.

The genes are TRBV7-6 and TRBJ2-3; TRBD1 matches 8 bases. The junction had 4 bases not matched to a gene; V was cut back by 6 bases and J by 5 bases. This CDR3 comprises 13 residues. CDR1 is SGHVS and CDR2 is FNYEAQ in the germline V gene. The CDR3 sequence: CASRKTGEDTQYF. The CDR3 bases are TGTGCCAGCAGAAAGACAGGGGAAGATACGCAGTATTTT.

This clonotype was counted a single time. This chain uses TRBV20-1 with TRBJ2-1; maybe TRBD2 (6 bases). Gene TRBJ2-7 matches the end of the DNA better, so the J call may be wrong. This CDR3 is built from 16 residues. CDR1 DFQATT and CDR2 SNEGSKA come from the germline V gene (reference sequence). The CDR3 here is CSARVEGRTFTYEQYF. The DNA of the CDR3 is TGCAGTGCTAGAGTGGAGGGGAGAACGTTTACCTACGAGCAGTACTTC.

This clonotype was observed many times. CDR3 sequence: CASSLRPRDRQFF. In DNA form, the CDR3 reads TGTGCCAGCAGCTTAAGGCCGCGGGACAGACAGTTCTTC. The J gene is TRBJ2-1, the V gene TRBV7-8; weak D call: TRBD1 (7 bases). Deletions cut 2 bases from V and 13 bases from J, with 15 bases between. Germline CDR1 SGHVS, CDR2 FQNEAQ. The CDR3 runs 13 residues.

Only a few counts were recorded for this clonotype. CDR3 nucleotides: TGTGCCAGCAGCCAATGGGGCGGGAGGGGGACAGATACGCAGTATTTT. Translated: CASSQWGGRGTDTQYF. The rearrangement uses TRBV3-1 and TRBJ2-3; 9 bases are a match to TRBD2. Losses at the gene ends were 2 bases for V and 3 bases for J; bases not matched to a gene: 6. In germline, CDR1 is LGHDT, CDR2 YNNKEL (reference sequence). The CDR3 sequence is 16 residues long.

This clonotype has a count of ten or more. This rearrangement joins TRBV12-5 to TRBJ2-1; a weak D match, TRBD2 (5 bases). Germline CDR1 and CDR2: LGHNT and FRNRAP. The length of the CDR3 is 12 residues. V was shortened by 7 bases and J by 7 bases, with 11 bases between the two germline ends. CDR3 DNA sequence: TGTGCTAGTGTCGACGGGAAAAATGAGCAGTTCTTC. Encoded protein: CASVDGKNEQFF.

The chain combines TRBV11-1 with TRBJ1-2; tentative D call: TRBD1 (6 bases). The germline V and J ends were trimmed by 1 base and 3 bases, with 12 bases remaining between them. The length of the CDR3 is 15 residues. The germline V gene encodes CDR1 SGHAT and CDR2 FQDESV (reference sequence). The CDR3 DNA is TGTGCCAGCAGCTTAGTGGCAGGGGACTACTATGGCTACACCTTC. Translating gives CASSLVAGDYYGYTF.

This clonotype was counted between two and nine times. V is TRBV13 and J is TRBJ2-7; 11 bases align to TRBD2. There are 15 residues in the CDR3. The ends lost 6 bases at V and 2 bases at J; junction bases unmatched: 6. The V gene's germline CDR1 is PRHDT and CDR2 FYEKMQ (reference sequence). The CDR3 coding sequence is TGTGCCAGCAGGAAGACTAGCGGGAACACCTACGAGCAGTACTTC. It translates to CASRKTSGNTYEQYF.

As to this clonotype: The junction departs from the called germline gene at one end, perhaps through a read error. V usage is TRBV12-3 or TRBV12-4 and J usage is TRBJ2-2; the D call may be TRBD1 or TRBD2 (5 bases each). The CDR3 totals 14 residues. CDR3 protein: CASSLIVDTGELSF. CDR3 coding DNA: TGTGCCAGCAGTCTTATAGTGGACACCGGGGAGCTGTCTTTT.

This chain uses TRBV24-1 with TRBJ2-7, with 9 bases lining up with TRBD2. The CDR3 sequence is 15 residues long. Germline loops: CDR1 KGHDR, CDR2 SFDVKD. V gave up 8 bases and J gave up 3 bases; unmatched junction bases: 10. The CDR3 DNA reads as TGTGCCACCATGGCGGCGGGAGGGGGGGACTACGAGCAGTACTTC. It specifies CATMAAGGGDYEQYF.

Turning to this clonotype: A read error may explain this, as a much larger clone is one base away. Because it lacks the conserved phenylalanine or tryptophan at the end, this CDR3 is likely a read error. The V call is TRBV5-6, the J call TRBJ2-3; 12 bases agree with TRBD2. The ends lost 0 bases at V and 6 bases at J; junction bases unmatched: 8. This CDR3 comprises 17 residues. Germline values: CDR1 SGHDT, CDR2 YYEEEE. This CDR3 is CASSLASLAGGGDTQYL. CDR3 coding DNA: TGTGCCAGCAGCTTGGCCTCCCTAGCGGGAGGGGGGGATACGCAGTATCTT.